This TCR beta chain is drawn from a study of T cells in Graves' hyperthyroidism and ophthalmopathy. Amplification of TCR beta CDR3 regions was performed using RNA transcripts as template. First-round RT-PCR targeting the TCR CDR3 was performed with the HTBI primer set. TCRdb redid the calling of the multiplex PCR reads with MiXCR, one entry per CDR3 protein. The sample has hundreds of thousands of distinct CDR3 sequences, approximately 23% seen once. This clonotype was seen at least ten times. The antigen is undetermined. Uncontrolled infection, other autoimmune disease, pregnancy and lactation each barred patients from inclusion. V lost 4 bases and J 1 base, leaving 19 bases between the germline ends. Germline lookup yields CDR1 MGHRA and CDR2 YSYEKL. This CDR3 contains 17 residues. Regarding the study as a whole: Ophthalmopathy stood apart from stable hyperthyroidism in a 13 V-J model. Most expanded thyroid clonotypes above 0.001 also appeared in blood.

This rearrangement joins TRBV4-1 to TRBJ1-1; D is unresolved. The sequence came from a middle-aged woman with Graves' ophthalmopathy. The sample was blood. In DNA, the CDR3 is TGCGCCAGCAGCCCCATTGTGGGGTCGGAGGGGAACACTGAAGCTTTCTTT. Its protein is CASSPIVGSEGNTEAFF.